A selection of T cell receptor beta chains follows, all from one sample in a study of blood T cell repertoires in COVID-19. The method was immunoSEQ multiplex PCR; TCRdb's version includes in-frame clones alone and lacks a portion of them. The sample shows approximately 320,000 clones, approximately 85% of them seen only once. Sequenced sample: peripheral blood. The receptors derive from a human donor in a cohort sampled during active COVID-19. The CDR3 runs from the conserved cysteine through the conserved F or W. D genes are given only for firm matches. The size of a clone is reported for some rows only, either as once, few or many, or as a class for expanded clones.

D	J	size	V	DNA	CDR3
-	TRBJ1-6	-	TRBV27	TGTGCCAGCAGGGAGCGATATTCACCCCTCCACTTT	CASRERYSPLHF
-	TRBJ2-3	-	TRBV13	TGTGCCAGCAGCTTAGGCCTGGGGCCCACAGATACGCAGTATTTT	CASSLGLGPTDTQYF
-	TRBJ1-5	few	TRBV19	TGTGCCAGTAGGTTGGCCAATAGCAATCAGCCCCAGCATTTT	CASRLANSNQPQHF
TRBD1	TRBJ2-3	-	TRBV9	TGTGCCAGCAGCGTCCGGGACAGGGGGCTGAGAGATACGCAGTATTTT	CASSVRDRGLRDTQYF
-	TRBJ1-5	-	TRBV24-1	TGTGCCACCAGCCCAAACTTAAGCAATCAGCCCCAGCATTTT	CATSPNLSNQPQHF
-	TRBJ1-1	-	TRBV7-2	TGTGCCAGCAACGTAAAGACAGCGAACACTGAAGCTTTCTTT	CASNVKTANTEAFF
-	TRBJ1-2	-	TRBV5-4	TGTGCCAGCAGCTTTGATCGGGGAGTCTATGGCTACACCTTC	CASSFDRGVYGYTF
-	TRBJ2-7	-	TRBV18	TGTGCCAGCTCACCGAATAGCTTGTCGACGGCCGAGCAGTACTTC	CASSPNSLSTAEQYF
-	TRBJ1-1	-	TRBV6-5	TGTGCCAGCAGACCGGGACAATGGCACGGTGAAGCTTTCTTT	CASRPGQWHGEAFF
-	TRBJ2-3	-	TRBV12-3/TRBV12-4	TGTGCCAGCGGGACCGGGACTACAGATACGCAGTATTTT	CASGTGTTDTQYF
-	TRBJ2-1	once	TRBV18	TGTGCCAGCTCACCACCGACCGAGGGGCAGTTCTTC	CASSPPTEGQFF
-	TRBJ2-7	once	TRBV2	TGTGCCAGCAGTGATTTAGGGAGACTCGAGCAGTACTTC	CASSDLGRLEQYF
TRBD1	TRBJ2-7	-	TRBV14	TGTGCCAGCAGCCAGCTACCGGGACAGGGACCCGAGCAGTACTTC	CASSQLPGQGPEQYF
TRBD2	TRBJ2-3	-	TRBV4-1	TGCGCCAGCAGCCCAATCGAGGGACTAACCCTTACGCAGTATTTT	CASSPIEGLTLTQYF
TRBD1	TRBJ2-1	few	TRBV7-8	TGTGCCAGCAGCGCCCGACAGGGGGCATTCCGGGGAGACAATGAGCAGTTCTTC	CASSARQGAFRGDNEQFF
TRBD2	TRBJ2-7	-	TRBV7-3	TGTGCCAGCAGCCAAGGGCAAGCGGGGGGGAACGAGCAGTACTTC	CASSQGQAGGNEQYF
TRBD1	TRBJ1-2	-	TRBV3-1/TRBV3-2	TGTGCCAGCAGCCAAGCAAACAGGGGACCATACTATGGCTACACCTTC	CASSQANRGPYYGYTF
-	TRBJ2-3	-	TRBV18	TGTGCCAGCTCCCAGGCCAAAAGCACAGATACGCAGTATTTT	CASSQAKSTDTQYF
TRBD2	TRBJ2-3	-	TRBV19	TGTGCCAGTAGGGACAATCCTAGCGGGGCCGGAGATACGCAGTATTTT	CASRDNPSGAGDTQYF
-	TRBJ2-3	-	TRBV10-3	TGTGCCATCAGTGAGTCGGTGGGGGCGGGCACAGATACGCAGTATTTT	CAISESVGAGTDTQYF
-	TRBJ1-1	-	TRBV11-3	TGTGCCAGCAGCATCTCCCAGAAAAACAAAATGAACACTGAAGCTTTCTTT	CASSISQKNKMNTEAFF
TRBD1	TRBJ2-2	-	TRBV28	TGTGCCAGCAGTCACGGGACAGGGCCCGGGGAGCTGTTTTTT	CASSHGTGPGELFF
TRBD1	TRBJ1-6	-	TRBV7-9	TGTGCCAGTGGGACAGGGAAGGTTGCACCCCTCCACTTT	CASGTGKVAPLHF
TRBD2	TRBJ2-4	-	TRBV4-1	TGCGCCAGCAGCCGCCTCCTAGCGGGGGGTATCAAAAACATTCAGTACTTC	CASSRLLAGGIKNIQYF
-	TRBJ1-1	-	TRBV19	TGTGCCAGTAGTTACGGGTGGAACACTGAAGCTTTCTTT	CASSYGWNTEAFF
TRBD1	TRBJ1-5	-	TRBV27	TGTGCCAGCAGTTTTAGTTTGGGGGACAGGGAACTCTTT	CASSFSLGDRELF
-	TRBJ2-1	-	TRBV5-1	TGCGCCAGCAGCTTGTTATCCAGGACCTACAATGAGCAGTTCTTC	CASSLLSRTYNEQFF
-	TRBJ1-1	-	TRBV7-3	TGTGCCAGCAGCTCCTATGGGGGGATGAACACTGAAGCTTTCTTT	CASSSYGGMNTEAFF
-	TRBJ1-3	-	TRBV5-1	TGCGCCAGCAGCTTGACAGCCATCTCTGGAAACACCATATATTTT	CASSLTAISGNTIYF
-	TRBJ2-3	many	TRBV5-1	TGCGCCAGCAGCTTGGGGGCCACAACTGGCACAGATACGCAGTATTTT	CASSLGATTGTDTQYF
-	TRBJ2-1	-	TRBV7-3	TGTGCCAGCAGCTCCGGAGGGGAAGGAAATGAGCAGTTCTTC	CASSSGGEGNEQFF
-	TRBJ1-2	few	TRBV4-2	TGTGCCAGCAGCCAAGAGGCGACAGCCTATGGCTACACCTTC	CASSQEATAYGYTF
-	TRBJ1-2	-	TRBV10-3	TGTGCCACCCAGGAAGGTTCCAACTATGGCTACACCTTC	CATQEGSNYGYTF
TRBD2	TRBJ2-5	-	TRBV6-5	TGTGCCAGCAGGGTCCGGGGGGGGCCCCTAGAGACCCAGTACTTC	CASRVRGGPLETQYF
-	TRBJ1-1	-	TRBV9	TGTGCCAGCAGCGGGCCACCAAACACTGAAGCTTTCTTT	CASSGPPNTEAFF
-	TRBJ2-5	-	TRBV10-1	TGCGCCAGCAGTGGGGGGGGCCGACAAGAGACCCAGTACTTC	CASSGGGRQETQYF
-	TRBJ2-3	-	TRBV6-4	TGTGCCAGCAGTGACTCTGGCGGGTTGAGCACAGATACGCAGTATTTT	CASSDSGGLSTDTQYF
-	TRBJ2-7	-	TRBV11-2	TGTGCCAGCAGCGTGACTATTTACGAGCAGTACTTC	CASSVTIYEQYF
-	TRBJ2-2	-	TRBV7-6	TGTGCCAGCAGGATCAGGGTCACCGGGGAGCTGTTTTTT	CASRIRVTGELFF
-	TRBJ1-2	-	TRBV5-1	TGCGCCAGCAGCTTGGAGTCGGCAGGCGGCTACACCTTC	CASSLESAGGYTF
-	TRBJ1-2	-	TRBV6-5	TGTGCCAGCAGTAGGGGGAAAGCTAACTATGGCTACACCTTC	CASSRGKANYGYTF
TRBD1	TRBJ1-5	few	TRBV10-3	TGTGCCATCAGCTCGGACAGGAACAATCAGCCCCAGCATTTT	CAISSDRNNQPQHF
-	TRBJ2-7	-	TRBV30	TGTGCCTGGAGTGTCAGGGGTGAGCAGTACTTC	CAWSVRGEQYF
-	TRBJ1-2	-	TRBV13	TGTGCCAGCAGCTTTTCGGGGTCGCATGGCTACACCTTC	CASSFSGSHGYTF
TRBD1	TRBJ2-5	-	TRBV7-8	TGTGCCAGCAGTTCAAACAGGGGGCCAGATGAAGAGACCCAGTACTTC	CASSSNRGPDEETQYF
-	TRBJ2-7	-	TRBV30	TGTGCCTGGAGTGCTACAGGGAACGAGCAGTACTTC	CAWSATGNEQYF
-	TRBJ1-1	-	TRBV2	TGTGCCAGCAGTACCGGGACATTCCAGTACACTGAAGCTTTCTTT	CASSTGTFQYTEAFF
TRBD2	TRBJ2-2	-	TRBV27	TGTGCCAGCAGTTGGGGGGGGTACGGCACCGGGGAGCTGTTTTTT	CASSWGGYGTGELFF
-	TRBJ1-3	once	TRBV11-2	TGTGCCAGCAGCTTAGATAGCTCTGGAAACACCATATATTTT	CASSLDSSGNTIYF
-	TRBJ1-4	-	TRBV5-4	TGTGCCAGCAGCTTGGACGGGTTCAATGAAAAACTGTTTTTT	CASSLDGFNEKLFF
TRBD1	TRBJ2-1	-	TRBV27	TGTGCCAGCAGTAACAGGGGTCCCAATGAGCAGTTCTTC	CASSNRGPNEQFF
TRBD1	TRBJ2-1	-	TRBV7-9	TGTGCCAGCAGTGACCCCCCGGGACAGGGAAGCGATGAGCAGTTCTTC	CASSDPPGQGSDEQFF
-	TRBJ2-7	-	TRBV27	TGTGCCAGCAGTTTATCGTCCGGGTACGAGCAGTACTTC	CASSLSSGYEQYF
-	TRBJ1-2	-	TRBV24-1	TGTGCCACCAGTCGGGGGGAATTTGACTATGGCTACACCTTC	CATSRGEFDYGYTF
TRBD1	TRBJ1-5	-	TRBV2	TGTGCCAGCAGGGGGACAGGGGCGAGCAATCAGCCCCAGCATTTT	CASRGTGASNQPQHF
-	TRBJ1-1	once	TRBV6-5	TGTGCCACTGTCAGGAGGGTGAACACTGAAGCTTTCTTT	CATVRRVNTEAFF
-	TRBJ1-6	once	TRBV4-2	TGTGCCAGCAGCGAGGAGGGTAATTCACCCCTCCACTTT	CASSEEGNSPLHF
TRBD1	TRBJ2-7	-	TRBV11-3	TGTGCCGTCAAGAACAGGGGGCTTACCTACGAGCAGTACTTC	CAVKNRGLTYEQYF
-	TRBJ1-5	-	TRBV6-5	TGTGCCAGCAGCGATAACAGGAATAGCAATCAGCCCCAGCATTTT	CASSDNRNSNQPQHF